The next 31 T cell receptor beta chains were all read from a single sample in a study of spatial heterogeneity in lung cancer. Study results and caveats: Expanded alpha and beta TCR counts within tumors tracked tumor mutation counts.

The time point denotes: sample taken at primary tumor resection. Their antigens remain unidentified. MiXCR was run by TCRdb on the 5' RACE reads, yielding one entry per CDR3 protein. The table shows about 5,200 distinct CDR3 sequences, with under 5% occurring only once. Here the sequenced sample was lung tumor tissue, taken at surgery. The source of these receptors is a female donor with early-stage non-small cell lung cancer.

This clonotype was seen more than once but under ten times. A much bigger clone sits one base away, suggesting this may be a read error. CDR3 DNA: TGTGCCAGCAAGACGGCTTATGCTACTAACTATGGCTACAACTTC. Translating gives CASKTAYATNYGYNF. The gene calls are TRBV6-5 and TRBJ1-2; D ambiguous. Germline V gene sequence: CDR1 MNHEY, CDR2 SVGAGI. This CDR3 has 15 amino acids.

The sample holds many counts of this clonotype. The chain couples TRBV27 to TRBJ2-1; tentatively, D is TRBD2 (6 bases). V was shortened by 8 bases and J by 4 bases, with 12 bases between the two germline ends. Per germline, CDR1 MNHEY and CDR2 SMNVEV (reference sequence). The CDR3 extends over 13 amino acids. The CDR3 coding sequence is TGTGCCAGCGGGGGGACCCTGTACAATGAGCAGTTCTTC. Translated, it gives CASGGTLYNEQFF.

This clonotype is categorized as medium-sized. The chain recombines TRBV4-2 with TRBJ2-3, with no clear D. Germline lookup yields CDR1 LGHNA and CDR2 YNFKEQ. The length of the CDR3 is 14 residues. V shed 1 base and J shed 0 bases, with 5 bases lying between them. The CDR3 DNA sequence: TGTGCCAGCAGCCAAGTTGACAGCACAGATACGCAGTATTTT. Encoded protein: CASSQVDSTDTQYF.

This clonotype was counted a single time. A much more abundant neighbour one base away suggests this may be a read error. The chain links TRBV7-8 to TRBJ2-5, with D possibly TRBD2 on 5 matching bases. Germline lookup yields CDR1 SGHVS and CDR2 FQNEAQ. The CDR3 has 14 residues. Trimming removed 2 bases from V and 4 bases from J, with 11 bases in between. The CDR3 loop is CASSLRENRETQYF. DNA of the CDR3: TGTGCCAGCAGCTTAAGGGAGAACCGAGAGACCCAGTACTTC.

By frequency in the sample, this clonotype is medium-sized. The V and J genes are TRBV11-2 and TRBJ2-1; D call uncertain. This CDR3 has 11 residues. The V end lost 2 bases, the J end lost 8 bases, and 4 bases lay between the germline ends. Germline CDR1 and CDR2: SGHAT and FQNNGV. For the CDR3, the DNA is TGTGCCAGCAGCTTAACCGATGAGCAGTTCTTC. Amino acids: CASSLTDEQFF.

Judged by abundance, this clonotype is medium-sized. The V gene is TRBV6-5, the J gene TRBJ2-2, with D unclear. Germline V gene lookup returns CDR1 MNHEY and CDR2 SVGAGI. V was pared by 2 bases and J by 6 bases, with 13 bases between. The CDR3 sequence is 15 residues long. This CDR3 reads CASSYNGPMAGELFF. The CDR3 nucleotides are TGTGCCAGCAGTTACAACGGACCCATGGCCGGGGAGCTGTTTTTT.

This clonotype was found many times. This rearrangement joins TRBV12-3 or TRBV12-4 to TRBJ2-7, with D possibly called TRBD1 or TRBD2 (7 bases each). This CDR3 has 14 residues. Trimming shortened V by 5 bases and J by 3 bases, and 14 bases separated the two germline ends. In DNA form, the CDR3 reads TGTGCCAGCAGTCGACAGGGAGGGATCTACGAGCAGTACTTC. It translates to CASSRQGGIYEQYF.

The CDR3 region is CASIAGVRDTQYF. CDR3 coding DNA: TGTGCCAGCATAGCGGGAGTTCGAGATACGCAGTATTTT. The chain combines TRBV28 with TRBJ2-3; the match to TRBD2 covers 9 bases. This CDR3 has 13 residues. V lost 7 bases and J lost 5; bases outside the gene matches: 4. CDR1 is MDHEN and CDR2 is SYDVKM in the germline V gene.

This clonotype is labeled large (0.1 to 1%). V gene TRBV28 combines with J gene TRBJ1-2; D may be TRBD1 (5 bases). Germline values: CDR1 MDHEN, CDR2 SYDVKM. Trimming pared 3 bases from V and 6 bases from J, leaving 14 bases between. The CDR3 runs to 14 residues. For the CDR3, the DNA is TGTGCCAGCAGTTTGTTAGGGGTTAGGGATGGCTACACCTTC. As protein: CASSLLGVRDGYTF.

In its sample, this clonotype was seen many times. V usage is TRBV6-5 and J usage is TRBJ1-2; TRBD1 might be the D (5 bases). The CDR3 loop spans 15 amino acids. From germline, CDR1 is MNHEY and CDR2 SVGAGI. V was clipped by 2 bases and J by 4 bases, with 14 bases between them. The CDR3 nucleotides are TGTGCCAGCAGTTACCCCCTGGGAGGGACCTATGGCTACACCTTC. It yields the protein CASSYPLGGTYGYTF.

This clonotype was observed many times. The chain is built from TRBV14 and TRBJ2-1; D is uncertain. The CDR3 extends over 12 amino acids. Germline assignment: CDR1 SGHDN and CDR2 FVKESK. Trimming cost V 1 base and J 9 bases, with 7 bases left between them. CDR3 bases: TGTGCCAGCAGCCAAGGAGGAATTGAGCAGTTCTTC. Protein product: CASSQGGIEQFF.

Within the sample, this clonotype is medium-sized. V gene TRBV20-1 combines with J gene TRBJ1-5; the D is unclear. Germline V gives CDR1 DFQATT, CDR2 SNEGSKA (reference sequence). V lost 6 bases to trimming and J lost 3 bases, with 9 bases between them. The CDR3 consists of 12 residues. The CDR3: CSATGTNQPQHF. In DNA, the CDR3 is TGCAGTGCCACGGGAACCAATCAGCCCCAGCATTTT.

This clonotype is judged medium-sized. This rearrangement joins TRBV5-1 to TRBJ2-3; no clear D. Trimming removed 5 bases from V and 1 base from J, with 8 bases in between. CDR1 SGHRS and CDR2 YFSETQ come from the germline V gene. The CDR3 loop spans 13 amino acids. The CDR3 loop reads CASRPTGTDTQYF. In DNA, the CDR3 is TGCGCCAGCAGGCCCACGGGCACAGATACGCAGTATTTT.

CDR3 protein: CASKRESYEQYF. The DNA for the CDR3 is TGTGCCAGCAAGCGGGAATCCTACGAGCAGTACTTC. The chain joins TRBV6-1 to TRBJ2-7; 7 nucleotides match TRBD2. There are 12 residues in the CDR3. Germline V gene sequence: CDR1 MNHNS, CDR2 SASEGT. After removal of 7 bases from V and 1 base from J, the junction contained 1 base not matched to a gene.

By sample share, this clonotype is medium-sized. The rearrangement joins TRBV7-2 to TRBJ2-1; TRBD2 aligns across 13 bases. The ends lost 5 bases at V and 5 bases at J; junction bases unmatched: 6. The CDR3 consists of 16 residues. In germline, CDR1 is SGHTA, CDR2 FQGNSA. CDR3 sequence reads: CASSPGGTSGNNEQFF. In DNA, the CDR3 is TGTGCCAGCAGCCCCGGGGGGACTAGCGGGAACAATGAGCAGTTCTTC.

The chain uses TRBV12-3 or TRBV12-4 and TRBJ2-1; 8 bases match TRBD2. The J segment lost 8 bases and the V segment lost 4 bases, leaving 13 bases of the junction unmatched. The CDR3 is made up of 16 amino acids. The CDR3 is CASSSNPSGSDDEQFF. The CDR3 DNA follows: TGTGCCAGCAGTTCCAACCCGAGCGGGAGTGACGATGAGCAGTTCTTC.

This clonotype is classed as medium-sized (0.01 to 0.1%). This rearrangement joins TRBV27 to TRBJ2-7; D perhaps matches TRBD2 (5 bases). This CDR3 spans 15 amino acids. Germline V CDR1 and CDR2: MNHEY, SMNVEV (reference sequence). Trimming removed 2 bases from V and 11 bases from J, with 22 bases in between. CDR3 in amino acids: CASSLMFGESSREYF. For the CDR3, the DNA is TGTGCCAGCAGTTTAATGTTCGGGGAAAGTTCTCGGGAGTACTTC.

This clonotype was seen repeatedly, ten times or more. The rearrangement uses TRBV7-8 and TRBJ2-2; D is perhaps TRBD1 or TRBD2 (5 bases each). From germline, CDR1 is SGHVS and CDR2 FQNEAQ. The CDR3 is 15 amino acids. V was pared by 7 bases and J by 5 bases, with 17 bases between. The CDR3 protein is CASNSVGVRTGELFF. The CDR3 DNA is TGTGCCAGCAATTCCGTGGGGGTCAGAACCGGGGAGCTGTTTTTT.

In its sample, this clonotype ranks as medium-sized. The rearrangement joins TRBV20-1 to TRBJ2-7; 7 positions match TRBD2. The length of the CDR3 is 15 residues. The V gene end was trimmed by 3 bases and the J gene end by 4 bases; junction bases not matched to a gene: 12. Germline V lookup: CDR1 DFQATT, CDR2 SNEGSKA (reference sequence). The CDR3 protein is CSARPSREPPYEQYF. The CDR3, as DNA: TGCAGTGCTAGGCCGTCGCGGGAGCCCCCATACGAGCAGTACTTC.

This clonotype was detected ten times or more. CDR3 DNA: TGTGCCTGGAGTGTCCCATGGGGAAACACCATATATTTT. Protein sequence: CAWSVPWGNTIYF. The V and J genes are TRBV30 and TRBJ1-3; the D is unclear. CDR1 is GTSNPN, CDR2 SVGIG, per germline (reference sequence). This CDR3 has 13 amino acids. The V end lost 0 bases, the J end lost 4 bases, and 7 bases lay between the germline ends.

By proportion, this clonotype is medium-sized. The V and J genes are TRBV5-1 and TRBJ2-1; a possible D gene is TRBD2 (5 bases). The CDR3 spans 16 residues. The V gene's germline CDR1 is SGHRS and CDR2 YFSETQ. V lost 4 bases and J lost 0, with 14 bases in between. The CDR3 loop is CASSAGLLSSYNEQFF. The CDR3 DNA sequence: TGCGCCAGCAGCGCCGGACTCCTAAGCTCCTACAATGAGCAGTTCTTC.

Ten or more counts support this clonotype. The CDR3 loop is CASRAKKTSGMAGETQYF. Here the CDR3 DNA reads TGTGCCAGTAGGGCCAAAAAGACTAGCGGGATGGCTGGAGAGACCCAGTACTTC. This chain connects TRBV19 to TRBJ2-5; 11 bases align to TRBD2. V was clipped by 6 bases and J by 4 bases; unmatched bases: 16. This CDR3 has 18 amino acids. Germline CDR1 is LNHDA and CDR2 is SQIVND (reference sequence).

This clonotype is labeled as medium-sized. V is TRBV28 and J is TRBJ2-2; 10 bases agree with TRBD1. With 5 bases clipped from V and 5 bases from J, the junction kept 5 bases outside the gene matches. CDR1 and CDR2 from the germline V gene are MDHEN and SYDVKM. This CDR3 is built from 15 residues. CDR3 DNA: TGTGCCAGCAGTGCCGGGACAGGGGCGACCGGGGAGCTGTTTTTT. Encoded protein: CASSAGTGATGELFF.

At least ten counts were recorded for this clonotype. The V call is TRBV13, the J call TRBJ2-4, with D maybe TRBD1 (5 bases). Trimming took 3 bases from V and 8 from J, leaving 14 bases between them. The CDR3 extends over 14 amino acids. Looked up from germline, CDR1 is PRHDT and CDR2 is FYEKMQ (reference sequence). The CDR3 sequence is CASSLLGHDDIQYF. The CDR3 nucleotides read TGTGCCAGCAGCTTGCTTGGACATGACGACATTCAGTACTTC.

This clonotype counts as medium-sized. The CDR3, as DNA: TGCAGTGCTAGAGATCTAGCGGGAATGATCCAAGAGACCCAGTACTTC. Protein sequence: CSARDLAGMIQETQYF. The chain combines TRBV20-1 with TRBJ2-5; 9 bases align to TRBD2. Trimming took 0 bases from V and 1 from J; bases not matched to a gene: 6. From germline, CDR1 is DFQATT and CDR2 SNEGSKA (reference sequence). The length of the CDR3 is 16 residues.

This clonotype was observed many times. The rearrangement joins TRBV20-1 to TRBJ2-3, with D unresolved. The CDR3 totals 15 residues. Germline loops: CDR1 DFQATT, CDR2 SNEGSKA (reference sequence). V lost 6 bases and J lost 2, with 18 bases in between. In nucleotides, the CDR3 is TGCAGTGCAACCCCCCTAGAATCGTACACAGATACGCAGTATTTT. Translating it yields CSATPLESYTDTQYF.

This clonotype was found many times. CDR3 in DNA: TGTGCCAGCAGTACGACACTCTACCAAGAGACCCAGTACTTC. Its protein product is CASSTTLYQETQYF. The chain is built from TRBV12-3 or TRBV12-4 and TRBJ2-5; D uncertain. The CDR3 sequence is 14 residues long. The V and J ends lost 5 bases and 0 bases respectively, with 10 bases between them.

This clonotype rates as medium-sized (0.01 to 0.1%). V and J are TRBV6-6 and TRBJ1-5; D is possibly TRBD1 (6 bases). This CDR3 comprises 16 residues. Germline loops: CDR1 MNHNY, CDR2 SVGAGI (reference sequence). The germline V and J ends were trimmed by 0 bases and 6 bases, with 15 bases remaining between them. The DNA of the CDR3 is TGTGCCAGCAGTTACTCGATGGGGGGCGCAGGTCAGCCCCAGCATTTT. This codes for CASSYSMGGAGQPQHF.

This clonotype was detected many times. V is TRBV7-3 and J is TRBJ2-2; TRBD2 aligns across 13 bases. Germline CDR1 is SGHTA and CDR2 is FQGTGA. This CDR3 comprises 18 residues. Losses at the gene ends were 0 bases for V and 7 bases for J; bases not matched to a gene: 8. This CDR3 is CASSLTPTSGRAGGELFF. CDR3 DNA: TGTGCCAGCAGCTTAACACCCACTAGCGGGAGGGCCGGCGGGGAGCTGTTTTTT. The complete variable domain, with remaining parts taken from reference TRBV7-3 and TRBJ2-2, reads GAGVSQTPSNKVTEKGKYVELRCDPISGHTALYWYRQSLGQGPEFLIYFQGTGAADDSGLPNDRFFAVRPEGSVSTLKIQRTERGDSAVYLCASSLTPTSGRAGGELFFGEGSRLTVL.

The table lists this clonotype with many counts. This chain uses TRBV12-3 or TRBV12-4 with TRBJ2-1; 11 bases are shared with TRBD2. J gave up 0 bases and V 6 bases, and 4 bases lay outside the gene matches. The CDR3 loop spans 16 amino acids. The CDR3 region has the DNA TGTGCCAGCAGACCTAGCGGGAGGAGCTCCTACAATGAGCAGTTCTTC. This translates into CASRPSGRSSYNEQFF.

This clonotype was detected once. The V call is TRBV20-1, the J call TRBJ2-1; D is ambiguous. The CDR3 loop spans 11 amino acids. In germline, CDR1 is DFQATT, CDR2 SNEGSKA (reference sequence). V lost 6 bases to trimming and J lost 5 bases, with 8 bases between them. CDR3 sequence (DNA): TGCAGTGCCCACCTAAACAATGAGCAGTTCTTC. Its translation is CSAHLNNEQFF.